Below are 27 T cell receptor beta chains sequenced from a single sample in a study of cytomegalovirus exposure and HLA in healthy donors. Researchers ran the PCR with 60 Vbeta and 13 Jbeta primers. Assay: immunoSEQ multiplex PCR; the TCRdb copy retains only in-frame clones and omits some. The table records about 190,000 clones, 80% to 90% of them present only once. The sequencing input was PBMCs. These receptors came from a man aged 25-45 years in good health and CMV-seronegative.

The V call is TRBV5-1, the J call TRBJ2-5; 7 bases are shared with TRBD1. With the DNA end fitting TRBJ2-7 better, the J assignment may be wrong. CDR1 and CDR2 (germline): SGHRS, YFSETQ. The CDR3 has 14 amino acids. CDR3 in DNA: TGCGCCAGCACCCTAACCCAGGGGGCCTACGAGCAGTACTTC. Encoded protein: CASTLTQGAYEQYF.

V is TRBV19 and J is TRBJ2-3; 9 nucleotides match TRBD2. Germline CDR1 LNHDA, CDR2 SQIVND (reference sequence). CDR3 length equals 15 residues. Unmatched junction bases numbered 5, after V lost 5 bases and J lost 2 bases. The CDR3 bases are TGTGCCAGTAGTGGGAGCGGGGGGATCACAGATACGCAGTATTTT. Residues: CASSGSGGITDTQYF. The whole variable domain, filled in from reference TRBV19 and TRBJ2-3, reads DGGITQSPKYLFRKEGQNVTLSCEQNLNHDAMYWYRQDPGQGLRLIYYSQIVNDFQKGDIAEGYSVSREKKESFPLTVTSAQKNPTAFYLCASSGSGGITDTQYFGPGTRLTVL.

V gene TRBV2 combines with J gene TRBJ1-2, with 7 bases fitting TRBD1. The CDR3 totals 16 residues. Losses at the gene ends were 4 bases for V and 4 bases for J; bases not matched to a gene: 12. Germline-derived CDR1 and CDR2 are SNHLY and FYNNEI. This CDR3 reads CASSAPGGQDPYGYTF. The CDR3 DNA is TGTGCCAGCAGTGCCCCAGGGGGGCAGGATCCCTATGGCTACACCTTC.

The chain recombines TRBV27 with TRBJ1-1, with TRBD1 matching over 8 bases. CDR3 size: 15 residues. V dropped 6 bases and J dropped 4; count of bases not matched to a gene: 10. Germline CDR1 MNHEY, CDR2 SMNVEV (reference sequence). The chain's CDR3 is CASRDRVSEVTEAFF. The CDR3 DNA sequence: TGTGCCAGCAGGGACAGGGTTTCGGAGGTCACTGAAGCTTTCTTT.

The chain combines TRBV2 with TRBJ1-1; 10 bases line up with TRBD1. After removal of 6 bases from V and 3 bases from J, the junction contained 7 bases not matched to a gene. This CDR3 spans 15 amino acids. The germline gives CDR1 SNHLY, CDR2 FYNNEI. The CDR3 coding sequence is TGTGCCAGCAGCCGCGACAGGGGGCAAGACACTGAAGCTTTCTTT. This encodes CASSRDRGQDTEAFF.

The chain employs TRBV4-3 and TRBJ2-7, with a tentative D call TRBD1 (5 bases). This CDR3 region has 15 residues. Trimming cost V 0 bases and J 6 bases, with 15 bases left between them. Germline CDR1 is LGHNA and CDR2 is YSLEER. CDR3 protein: CASSQDLGARSEQYF. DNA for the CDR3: TGCGCCAGCAGCCAAGATCTAGGGGCTAGATCCGAGCAGTACTTC.

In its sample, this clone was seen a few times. CDR3 nucleotide sequence: TGTGCCAGCAGCCGAACGGGGAGGGGCGGGCGACACAATGAGCAGTTCTTC. Translated, it gives CASSRTGRGGRHNEQFF. The chain carries TRBV7-9 and TRBJ2-1, with 7 bases matching TRBD2. Germline CDR1 and CDR2: SEHNR and FQNEAQ (reference sequence). This CDR3 is built from 17 residues. The V and J ends lost 5 bases and 5 bases, in that order; junction bases with no gene match: 15.

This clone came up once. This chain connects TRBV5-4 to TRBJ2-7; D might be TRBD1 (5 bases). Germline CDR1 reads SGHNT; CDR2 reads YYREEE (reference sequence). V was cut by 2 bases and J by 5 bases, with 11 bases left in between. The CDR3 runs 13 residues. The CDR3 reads CASSLSGNNEQYF. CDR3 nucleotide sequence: TGTGCCAGCAGCTTATCAGGGAACAACGAGCAGTACTTC.

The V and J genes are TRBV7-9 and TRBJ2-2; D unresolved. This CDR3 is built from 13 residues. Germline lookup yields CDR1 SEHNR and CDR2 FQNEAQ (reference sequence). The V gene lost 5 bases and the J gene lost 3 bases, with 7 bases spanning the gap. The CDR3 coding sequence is TGTGCCAGCAGCCCCTCCGACACCGGGGAGCTGTTTTTT. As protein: CASSPSDTGELFF.

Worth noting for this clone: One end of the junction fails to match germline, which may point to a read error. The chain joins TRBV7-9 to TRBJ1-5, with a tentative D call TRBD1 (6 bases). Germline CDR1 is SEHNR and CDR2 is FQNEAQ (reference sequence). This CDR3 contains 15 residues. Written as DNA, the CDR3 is TGTTCCAGCAGCCCCACAGGGTTGGACAATCAGCCCCAGCATTTT. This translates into CSSSPTGLDNQPQHF.

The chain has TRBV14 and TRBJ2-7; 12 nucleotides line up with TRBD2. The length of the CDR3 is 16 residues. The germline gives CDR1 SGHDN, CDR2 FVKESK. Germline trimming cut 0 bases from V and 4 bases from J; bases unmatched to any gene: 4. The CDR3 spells CASSQEGLAGGYEQYF. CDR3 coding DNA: TGTGCCAGCAGCCAAGAAGGGCTAGCGGGAGGGTACGAGCAGTACTTC.

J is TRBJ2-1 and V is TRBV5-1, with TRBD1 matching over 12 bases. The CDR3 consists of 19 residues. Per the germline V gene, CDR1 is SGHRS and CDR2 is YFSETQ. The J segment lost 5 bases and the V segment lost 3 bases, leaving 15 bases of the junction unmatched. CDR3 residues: CASSSASGTGGLPNNEQFF. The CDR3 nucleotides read TGCGCCAGCAGCTCCGCCTCCGGGACAGGGGGCCTCCCGAACAATGAGCAGTTCTTC.

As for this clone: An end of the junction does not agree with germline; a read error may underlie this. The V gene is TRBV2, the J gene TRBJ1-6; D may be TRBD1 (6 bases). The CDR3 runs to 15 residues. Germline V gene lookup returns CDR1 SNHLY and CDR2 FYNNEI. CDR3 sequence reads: CASSEAGAWNSPLHF. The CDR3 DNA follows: TGTGCCAGCAGCGAAGCAGGGGCTTGGAATTCACCCCTCCACTTT. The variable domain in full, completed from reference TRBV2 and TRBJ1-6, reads EPEVTQTPSHQVTQMGQEVILRCVPISNHLYFYWYRQILGQKVEFLVSFYNNEISEKSEIFDDQFSVERPDGSNFTLKIRSTKLEDSAMYFCASSEAGAWNSPLHFGNGTRLTVT.

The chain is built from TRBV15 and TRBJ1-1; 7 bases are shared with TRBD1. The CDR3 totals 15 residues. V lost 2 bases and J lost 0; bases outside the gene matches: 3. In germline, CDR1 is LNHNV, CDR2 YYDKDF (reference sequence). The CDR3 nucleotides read TGTGCCACCAGCAGACAGGGGGGCTTGAACACTGAAGCTTTCTTT. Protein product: CATSRQGGLNTEAFF.

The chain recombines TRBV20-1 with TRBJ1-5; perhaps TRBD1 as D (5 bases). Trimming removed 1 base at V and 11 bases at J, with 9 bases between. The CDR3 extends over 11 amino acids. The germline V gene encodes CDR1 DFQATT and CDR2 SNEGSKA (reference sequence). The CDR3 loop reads CSARGDSSQHF. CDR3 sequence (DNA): TGCAGTGCTAGAGGAGACAGTTCCCAGCATTTT.

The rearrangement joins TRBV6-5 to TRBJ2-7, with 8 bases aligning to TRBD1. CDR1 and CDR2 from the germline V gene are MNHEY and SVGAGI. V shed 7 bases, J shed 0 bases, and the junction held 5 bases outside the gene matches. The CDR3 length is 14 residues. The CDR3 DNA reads TGTGCCAGCACCGGGACAGGCCTCTCCTACGAGCAGTACTTC. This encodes CASTGTGLSYEQYF.

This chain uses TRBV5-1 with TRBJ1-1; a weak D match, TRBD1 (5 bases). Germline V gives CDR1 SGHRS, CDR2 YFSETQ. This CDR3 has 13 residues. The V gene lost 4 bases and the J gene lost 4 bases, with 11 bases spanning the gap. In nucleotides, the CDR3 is TGCGCCAGCAGCCCTGTGACAGTCACTGAAGCTTTCTTT. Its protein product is CASSPVTVTEAFF.

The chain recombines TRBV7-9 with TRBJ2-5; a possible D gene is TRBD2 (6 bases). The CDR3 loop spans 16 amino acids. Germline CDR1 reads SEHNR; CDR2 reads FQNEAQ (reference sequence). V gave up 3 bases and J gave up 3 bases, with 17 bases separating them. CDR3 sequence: CASSFWRGAGKETQYF. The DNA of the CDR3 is TGTGCCAGCAGCTTTTGGAGGGGAGCCGGCAAAGAGACCCAGTACTTC. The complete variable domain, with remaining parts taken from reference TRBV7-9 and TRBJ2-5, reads DTGVSQNPRHKITKRGQNVTFRCDPISEHNRLYWYRQTLGQGPEFLTYFQNEAQLEKSRLLSDRFSAERPKGSFSTLEIQRTEQGDSAMYLCASSFWRGAGKETQYFGPGTRLLVL.

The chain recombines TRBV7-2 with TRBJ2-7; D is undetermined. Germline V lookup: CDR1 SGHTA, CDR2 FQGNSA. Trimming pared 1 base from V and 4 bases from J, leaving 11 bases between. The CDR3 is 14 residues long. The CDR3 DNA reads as TGTGCCAGCAGCTTAGGACGGCCTAGTTACGAGCAGTACTTC. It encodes CASSLGRPSYEQYF.

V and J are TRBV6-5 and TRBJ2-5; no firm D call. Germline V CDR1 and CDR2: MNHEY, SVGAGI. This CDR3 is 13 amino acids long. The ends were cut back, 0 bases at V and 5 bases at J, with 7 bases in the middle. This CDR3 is CASSYSTWETQYF. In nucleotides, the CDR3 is TGTGCCAGCAGTTACTCGACATGGGAGACCCAGTACTTC.

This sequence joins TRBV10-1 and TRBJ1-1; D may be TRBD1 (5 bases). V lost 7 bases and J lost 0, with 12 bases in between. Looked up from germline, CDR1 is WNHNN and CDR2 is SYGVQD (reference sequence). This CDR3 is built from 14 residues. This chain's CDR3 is CASKRDSMNTEAFF. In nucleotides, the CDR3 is TGCGCCAGCAAGAGAGACAGCATGAACACTGAAGCTTTCTTT.

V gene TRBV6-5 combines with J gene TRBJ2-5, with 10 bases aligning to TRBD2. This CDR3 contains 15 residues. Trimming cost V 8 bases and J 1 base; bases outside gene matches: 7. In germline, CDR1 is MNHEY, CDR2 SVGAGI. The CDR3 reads CASCGTSAAQETQYF. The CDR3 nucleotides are TGTGCCAGCTGCGGGACTAGCGCGGCCCAAGAGACCCAGTACTTC.

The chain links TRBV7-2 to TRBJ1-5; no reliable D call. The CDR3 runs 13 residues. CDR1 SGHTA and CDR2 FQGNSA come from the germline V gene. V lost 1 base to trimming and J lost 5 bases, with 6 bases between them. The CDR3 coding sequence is TGTGCCAGCAGCTTAGGTCGGGATCAGCCCCAGCATTTT. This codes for CASSLGRDQPQHF.

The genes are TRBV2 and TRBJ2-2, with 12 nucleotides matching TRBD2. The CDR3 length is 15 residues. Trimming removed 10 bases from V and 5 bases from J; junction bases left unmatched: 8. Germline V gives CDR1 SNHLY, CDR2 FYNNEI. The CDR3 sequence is CAKAGLAGTTGELFF. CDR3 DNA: TGTGCCAAAGCTGGACTAGCGGGGACGACCGGGGAGCTGTTTTTT.

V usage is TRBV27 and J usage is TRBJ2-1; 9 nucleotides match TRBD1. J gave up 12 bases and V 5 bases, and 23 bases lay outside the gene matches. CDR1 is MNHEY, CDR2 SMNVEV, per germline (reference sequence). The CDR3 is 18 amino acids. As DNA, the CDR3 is TGTGCCAGCAGTCTTAAGCCCACCGGGACAGGGTCTATACGTGGGCAGTTCTTC. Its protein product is CASSLKPTGTGSIRGQFF.

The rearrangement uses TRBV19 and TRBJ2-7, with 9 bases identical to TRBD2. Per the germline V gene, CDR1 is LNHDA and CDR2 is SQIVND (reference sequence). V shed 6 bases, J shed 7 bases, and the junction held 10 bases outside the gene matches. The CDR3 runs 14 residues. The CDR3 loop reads CASSTGTSKKEQYF. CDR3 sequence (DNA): TGTGCCAGTAGCACCGGGACTAGCAAAAAAGAGCAGTACTTC. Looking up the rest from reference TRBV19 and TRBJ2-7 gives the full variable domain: DGGITQSPKYLFRKEGQNVTLSCEQNLNHDAMYWYRQDPGQGLRLIYYSQIVNDFQKGDIAEGYSVSREKKESFPLTVTSAQKNPTAFYLCASSTGTSKKEQYFGPGTRLTVT.

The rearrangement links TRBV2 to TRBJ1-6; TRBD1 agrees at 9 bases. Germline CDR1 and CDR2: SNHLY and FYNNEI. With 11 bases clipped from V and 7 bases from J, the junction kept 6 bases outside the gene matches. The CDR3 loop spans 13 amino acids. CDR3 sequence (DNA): TGTGCCCAAGGGGGACAGGGCAATTCACCCCTCCACTTT. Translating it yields CAQGGQGNSPLHF.